This T cell receptor beta chain was found in a study of OX40 agonist ivuxolimab in advanced cancers. Germline CDR1 LNHDA, CDR2 SQIVND (reference sequence). V was pared by 3 bases and J by 4 bases, with 12 bases between. This CDR3 comprises 15 residues. Profiled with immunoSEQ multiplex PCR; TCRdb holds only in-frame clones, not every one. The top ten clones hold 0.75% of a sample with tens of thousands of clones, 80% to 90% of them seen once. The V and J genes are TRBV19 and TRBJ2-2; D may be TRBD1 (6 bases). The TCR comes from an adult with an advanced solid tumor such as melanoma, head and neck, liver or kidney cancer. The material was CD4+ or CD8+ T cells sorted from blood, obtained in a trial of the OX40 agonist ivuxolimab. CDR3: CASSMSTGSTGELFF. The CDR3 region has the DNA TGTGCCAGTAGTATGTCGACAGGTAGCACCGGGGAGCTGTTTTTT.